This T cell receptor (beta chain) was found in a study of graft-versus-host responses after intestinal transplantation. Clones were read by immunoSEQ multiplex PCR, and TCRdb kept only the in-frame ones, dropping some. The table lists about 70,000 clones, about 94% of them singletons. The junction had 7 bases not matched to a gene; V was cut back by 4 bases and J by 2 bases. The CDR3 consists of 16 residues. Germline CDR1 and CDR2: SEHNR and FQNEAQ (reference sequence). Notes on this clone: The antigen is undetermined.

This sample comprised unstimulated CD8+ T cells sorted from spleen or lymph node cells, obtained before intestinal transplant. The origin of this receptor is a human donor who received an intestinal transplant. This chain joins TRBV7-9 and TRBJ2-1; 8 bases agree with TRBD1. In nucleotides, the CDR3 is TGTGCCAGCAGCTCCTGGACAGGGAAACCCTACAATGAGCAGTTCTTC. Its translation: CASSSWTGKPYNEQFF.